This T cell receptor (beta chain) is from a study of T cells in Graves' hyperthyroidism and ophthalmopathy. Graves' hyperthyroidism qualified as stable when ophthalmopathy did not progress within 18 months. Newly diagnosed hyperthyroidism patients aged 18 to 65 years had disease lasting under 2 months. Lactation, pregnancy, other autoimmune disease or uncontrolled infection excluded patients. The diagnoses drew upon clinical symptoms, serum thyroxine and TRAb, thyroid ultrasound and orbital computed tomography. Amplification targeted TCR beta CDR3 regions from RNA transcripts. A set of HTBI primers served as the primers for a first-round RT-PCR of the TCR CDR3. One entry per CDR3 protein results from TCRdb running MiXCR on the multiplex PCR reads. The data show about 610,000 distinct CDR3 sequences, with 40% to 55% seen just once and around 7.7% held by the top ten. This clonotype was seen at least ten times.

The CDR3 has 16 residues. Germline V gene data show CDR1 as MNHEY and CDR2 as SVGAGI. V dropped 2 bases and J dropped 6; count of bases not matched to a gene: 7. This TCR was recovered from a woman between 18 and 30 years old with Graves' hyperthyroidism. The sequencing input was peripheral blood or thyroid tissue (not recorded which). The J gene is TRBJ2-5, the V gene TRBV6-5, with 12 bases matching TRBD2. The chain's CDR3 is CASSYGLAGGLKTQYF. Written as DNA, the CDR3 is TGTGCCAGCAGTTACGGGCTAGCGGGAGGGCTGAAGACCCAGTACTTC.